At least ten counts were recorded for the clone carrying this T cell receptor beta chain. Its specificity is not known. The sample comes from a study of post-analysis software for immune sequencing data. Overall study context: Relapsing-remitting, secondary progressive and progressive-relapsing multiple sclerosis courses were included.

TCR beta cDNA libraries had unique molecular identifiers. TCRdb called the PCR reads again in MiXCR, with one record for every CDR3 protein. The sample holds roughly 180,000 distinct CDR3 sequences; over 25% are singletons and the top ten take about 1.4%. V lost 10 bases, J lost 4 bases, and 10 bases stayed unmatched. From germline, CDR1 is MGHRA and CDR2 YSYEKL. This CDR3 comprises 13 residues. General study findings and limits: By F measure, samples from a shared preparation batch strongly co-clustered. Compared against controls, patients with multiple sclerosis displayed significantly lower normalized Chao1 diversity. Among four or five TRBV segments more frequent in patients than controls were TRBV5-6, TRBV5-1 and TRBV20-1.

The sample taken for sequencing was blood. The receptor was derived from a girl aged 5-17 years with multiple sclerosis. The chain carries TRBV4-1 and TRBJ2-7, with 7 nucleotides matching TRBD1. The CDR3 region is CAIGTARKYEQYF. Written as DNA, the CDR3 is TGCGCCATCGGGACAGCCAGAAAATACGAGCAGTACTTC.